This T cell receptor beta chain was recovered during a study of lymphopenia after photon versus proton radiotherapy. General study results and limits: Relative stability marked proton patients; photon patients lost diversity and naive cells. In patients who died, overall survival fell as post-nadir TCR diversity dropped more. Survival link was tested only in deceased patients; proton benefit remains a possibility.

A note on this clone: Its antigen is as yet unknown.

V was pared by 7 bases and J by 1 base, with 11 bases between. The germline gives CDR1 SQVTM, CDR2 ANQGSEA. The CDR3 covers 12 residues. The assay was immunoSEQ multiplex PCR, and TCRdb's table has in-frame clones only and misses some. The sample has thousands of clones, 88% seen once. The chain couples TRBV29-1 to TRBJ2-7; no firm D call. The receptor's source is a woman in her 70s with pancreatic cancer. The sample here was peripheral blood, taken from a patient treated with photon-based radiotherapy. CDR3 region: CSADDGSYEQYF. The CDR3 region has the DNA TGCAGCGCTGACGACGGTTCCTACGAGCAGTACTTC.